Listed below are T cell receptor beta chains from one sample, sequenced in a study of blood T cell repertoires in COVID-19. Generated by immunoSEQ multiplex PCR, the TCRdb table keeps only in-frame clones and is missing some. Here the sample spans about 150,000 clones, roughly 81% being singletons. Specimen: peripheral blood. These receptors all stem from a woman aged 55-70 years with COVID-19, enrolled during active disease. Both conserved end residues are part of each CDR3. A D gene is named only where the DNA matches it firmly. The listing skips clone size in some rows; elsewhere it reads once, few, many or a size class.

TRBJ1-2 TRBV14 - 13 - TGTGCCAGCAGCCCCGGGGAGAGCTACGGCTACACCTTC CASSPGESYGYTF
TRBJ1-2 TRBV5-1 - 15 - TGCGCCAGCAGCTTGGCACCGGGATCTAACTATGGCTACACCTTC CASSLAPGSNYGYTF
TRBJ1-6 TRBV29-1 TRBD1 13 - TGCAGCGTTCGGGACAGGGGTGGCTCACCCCTCCACTTT CSVRDRGGSPLHF
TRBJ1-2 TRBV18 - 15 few TGTGCCAGCTCACCACAAGGGACAAGGCCTTCGGGCTACACCTTC CASSPQGTRPSGYTF
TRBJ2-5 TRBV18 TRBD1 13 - TGTGCCAGCTCTCCTCAGGGGGCGGAGACCCAGTACTTC CASSPQGAETQYF
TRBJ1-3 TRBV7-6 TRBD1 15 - TGTGCCAGCAGCCCCGACAGGGACCCTGGAAACACCATATATTTT CASSPDRDPGNTIYF
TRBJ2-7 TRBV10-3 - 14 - TGTGCCATCAGTGGGTCCCTCCAGGGCTACGAGCAGTACTTC CAISGSLQGYEQYF
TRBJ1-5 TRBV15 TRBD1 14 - TGTGCCACCAGCACAGGGGGCGAGTTACAGCCCCAGCATTTT CATSTGGELQPQHF
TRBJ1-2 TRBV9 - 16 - TGTGCCAGCAGCCCTCGTAGGGCGGGGGCCTTCTATGGCTACACCTTC CASSPRRAGAFYGYTF
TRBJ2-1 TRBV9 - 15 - TGTGCCAGCAGCGTCACTAGTACCACCTACAATGAGCAGTTCTTC CASSVTSTTYNEQFF
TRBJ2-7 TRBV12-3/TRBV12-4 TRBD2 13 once TGTGCCAGCCAAAGCGGGGCCTCCTACGAGCAGTACTTC CASQSGASYEQYF
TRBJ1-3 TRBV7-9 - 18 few TGTGCCAGCAGCCAAAGAGGGATGGACTACTCCTCTGGAAACACCATATATTTT CASSQRGMDYSSGNTIYF
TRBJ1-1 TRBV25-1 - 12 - TGTGCCAGCAGTGATTCTGGGCTGGAAGCTTTCTTT CASSDSGLEAFF